This T cell receptor beta chain derives from a study of naive and memory T cell subsets. The CDR3 is made up of 13 amino acids. Per the germline V gene, CDR1 is SNHLY and CDR2 is FYNNEI. Trimming pared 5 bases from V and 2 bases from J, leaving 9 bases between. With regard to this clonotype: Antigen: not known.

Study findings and constraints: Possibly reflecting memory cells re-expressing CD45RA, a few larger clonotypes occurred in naive repertoires, especially CD8.

An equimolar mix of two oligonucleotides served as the beta constant-region primer for TRBC1 and TRBC2. Four rounds of PCR amplified the ligated cDNA using nested alpha and beta constant-region primers plus SP2. In TCRdb, the UMI-ligation and nested PCR reads were re-called with MiXCR into one record per CDR3 protein. The data contain tens of thousands of distinct CDR3 sequences, roughly 10% of them singletons. The receptor was isolated from a human donor in good health. The sequenced material came from naive CD4+ T cells from blood. The V and J genes are TRBV2 and TRBJ1-1, with D hard to call. The CDR3 loop reads CASSRWRNTEAFF. In nucleotides, the CDR3 is TGTGCCAGCAGTAGGTGGAGAAACACTGAAGCTTTCTTT.